This is a list of T cell receptor beta chains from one sample in a study of shared clonotypes between healthy human individuals. Repertoires were generated with immunoSEQ multiplex PCR, while TCRdb's copy carries only in-frame clones and drops some. The data hold around 1.4 million clones, with about 98.5% observed a single time. Sequenced material: naive CD4+ T cells sorted from blood. These receptors came from a man between 25 and 39 years old in good health. The CDR3 runs from the conserved cysteine through the conserved F or W. A D gene is named only where the DNA matches it firmly.

j_call d_call v_call cdr3_aa cdr3_nt
TRBJ2-7 TRBD2 TRBV7-2 CASSLGTSGRAGVYEQYF TGTGCCAGCAGCCTCGGGACTAGCGGGAGGGCCGGCGTCTACGAGCAGTACTTC
TRBJ2-1 NA TRBV7-9 CASSLRGHQYNEQFF TGTGCCAGCAGCTTACGGGGTCATCAATACAATGAGCAGTTCTTC
TRBJ2-7 TRBD1 TRBV23-1 CASSQSFGTGDEQYF TGCGCCAGCAGTCAATCGTTTGGGACAGGAGATGAGCAGTACTTC
TRBJ2-2 NA TRBV6-6 CASSLQGEPGELFF TGTGCCAGCAGTCTACAGGGTGAGCCCGGGGAGCTGTTTTTT
TRBJ2-1 NA TRBV13 CASSFTGIRQDEQFF TGTGCCAGCAGCTTCACAGGGATTAGACAGGATGAGCAGTTCTTC
TRBJ2-1 NA TRBV2 CASRGGTYNEQFF TGTGCCAGCAGAGGAGGGACCTACAATGAGCAGTTCTTC
TRBJ1-5 NA TRBV2 CASSDEGRGSNQPQHF TGTGCCAGCAGTGACGAGGGCAGGGGAAGCAATCAGCCCCAGCATTTT
TRBJ1-2 TRBD1 TRBV10-3 CAAGKPGQGYGYTF TGTGCCGCCGGGAAACCGGGACAGGGTTATGGCTACACCTTC
TRBJ2-1 NA TRBV5-1 CASRTSSADLNEQFF TGCGCCAGCCGGACCTCTAGCGCCGATCTCAATGAGCAGTTCTTC
TRBJ1-1 TRBD1 TRBV7-8 CASSLEPYRDRELSEAFF TGTGCCAGCAGCTTAGAACCCTATCGGGACAGGGAGCTCTCTGAAGCTTTCTTT
TRBJ2-6 NA TRBV15 CATSRDGWGRSGANVLTF TGTGCCACCAGCAGAGATGGTTGGGGGAGATCTGGGGCCAACGTCCTGACTTTC
TRBJ2-7 NA TRBV7-6 CASSLVQGYYEQYF TGTGCCAGCAGCTTAGTACAGGGTTATTACGAGCAGTACTTC
TRBJ2-5 TRBD2 TRBV5-4 CASSSSGRSQETQYF TGTGCCAGCAGCTCGAGCGGGAGAAGTCAAGAGACCCAGTACTTC
TRBJ2-2 TRBD2 TRBV10-3 CAIRGGLAPGELFF TGTGCCATCAGGGGGGGACTAGCTCCCGGGGAGCTGTTTTTT
TRBJ2-7 TRBD2 TRBV5-1 CASSPPGLADYEQYF TGTGCCAGCAGCCCGCCGGGACTAGCGGATTACGAGCAGTACTTC
TRBJ1-5 NA TRBV7-8 CASSPGTPSNQPQHF TGTGCCAGCAGCCCCGGGACTCCTAGCAATCAGCCCCAGCATTTT
TRBJ2-7 TRBD1 TRBV6-1 CASSGDRTSYEQYF TGTGCCAGCAGCGGGGACAGAACCTCCTACGAGCAGTACTTC
TRBJ2-1 NA TRBV7-3 CASSLGEWGDPYNEQFF TGTGCCAGCAGCTTGGGTGAATGGGGGGACCCCTACAATGAGCAGTTCTTC